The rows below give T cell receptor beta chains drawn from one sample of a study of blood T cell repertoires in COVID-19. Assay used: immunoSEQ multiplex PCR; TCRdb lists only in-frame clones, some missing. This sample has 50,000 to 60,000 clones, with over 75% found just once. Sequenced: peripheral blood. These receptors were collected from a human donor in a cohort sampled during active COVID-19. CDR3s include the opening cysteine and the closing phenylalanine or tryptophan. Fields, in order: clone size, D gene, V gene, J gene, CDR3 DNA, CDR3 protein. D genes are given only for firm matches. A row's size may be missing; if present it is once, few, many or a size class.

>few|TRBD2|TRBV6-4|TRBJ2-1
TGTGCCAGCAGTGACACTAGCGGAGCCTACAATGAGCAGTTCTTC
CASSDTSGAYNEQFF
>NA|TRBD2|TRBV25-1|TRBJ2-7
TGTGCCAGCACGGCTAGCGGCTACGAGCAGTACTTC
CASTASGYEQYF
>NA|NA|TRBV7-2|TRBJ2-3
TGTGCCAGCAGCTTAGCGTCTATGAGCACAGATACGCAGTATTTT
CASSLASMSTDTQYF
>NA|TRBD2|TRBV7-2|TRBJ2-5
TGTGCCAGCAGATTGTCTAGCGGGAGAGTGGGAGAGACCCAGTACTTC
CASRLSSGRVGETQYF
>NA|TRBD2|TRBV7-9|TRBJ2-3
TGTGCCAGCAGCCTTAGCGGGAACACAGATACGCAGTATTTT
CASSLSGNTDTQYF
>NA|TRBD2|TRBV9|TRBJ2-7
TGTGCCAGCAGCGTAGGGACTAGCGGGAGTGAAGAGCAGTACTTC
CASSVGTSGSEEQYF
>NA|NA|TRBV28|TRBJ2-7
TGTGCCAGCAGCCTCAGGCTGTTCGAGCAGTACTTC
CASSLRLFEQYF
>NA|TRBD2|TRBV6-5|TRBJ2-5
TGTGCCAGCAGTTACCGAACGGGAGGGGTGGAGACCCAGTACTTC
CASSYRTGGVETQYF
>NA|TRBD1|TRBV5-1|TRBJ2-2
TGCGCCAGCAGCTCATGGACAGGGGGTAACACCGGGGAGCTGTTTTTT
CASSSWTGGNTGELFF
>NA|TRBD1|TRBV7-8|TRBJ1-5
TGTGCCAGCAGCTTAAGGACAGGGCGGGAGGGAAATCAGCCCCAGCATTTT
CASSLRTGREGNQPQHF
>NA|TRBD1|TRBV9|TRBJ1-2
TGTGCCAGCAGCGCCTCGACAGGGATTTTGTATGGCTACACCTTC
CASSASTGILYGYTF
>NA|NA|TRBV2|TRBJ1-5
TGTGCCAGCAGTGAAGGAGGGAATCAGCCCCAGCATTTT
CASSEGGNQPQHF
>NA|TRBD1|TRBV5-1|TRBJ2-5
TGCGCCAGCAGCTTACAGGGGCCGCCCGAGACCCAGTACTTC
CASSLQGPPETQYF
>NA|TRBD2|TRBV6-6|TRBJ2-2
TGTGCCAGCAGCTCCGCTCCGGGTGGAAAGCGGGGTCACACCGGGGAGCTGTTTTTT
CASSSAPGGKRGHTGELFF
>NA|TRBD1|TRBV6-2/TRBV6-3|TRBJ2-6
TGTGCCAGCAGTTATGCCAGGGGGCGTGGGGCCAACGTCCTGACTTTC
CASSYARGRGANVLTF
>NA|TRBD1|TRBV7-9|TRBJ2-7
TGTGCCAGCAGCCGACAGGGGGCCGTGGTGAGGCAGTACTTC
CASSRQGAVVRQYF
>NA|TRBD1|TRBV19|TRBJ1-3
TGTGCCAGTAATTCACCGGGACAGGGCTCTGGAAACACCATATATTTT
CASNSPGQGSGNTIYF
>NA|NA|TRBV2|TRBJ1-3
TGTGCCAGCAGCCAGGACAGCTCTGGAAACACCATATATTTT
CASSQDSSGNTIYF
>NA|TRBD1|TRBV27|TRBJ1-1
TGTGCCAGCAGTTCCCTTCCGAGGACAGGTGTAGGGGCTTTCTTT
CASSSLPRTGVGAFF
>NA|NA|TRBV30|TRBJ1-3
TGTGCCTGGAGGCTCCGGGGAGGGACTGGAAACACCATATATTTT
CAWRLRGGTGNTIYF
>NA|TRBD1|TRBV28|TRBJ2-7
TGTGCCAGCAGCCCCGGACAGGGGGCGTATTCCGAGCAGTACTTC
CASSPGQGAYSEQYF
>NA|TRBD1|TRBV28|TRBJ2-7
TGTGCCAGCGTTACGAGGGGGCTCCCACTCGAGCAGTACTTC
CASVTRGLPLEQYF
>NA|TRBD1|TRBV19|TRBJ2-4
TGTGCCAGTAGTATAGTGGACAGGGGAAGGAACATTCAGTACTTC
CASSIVDRGRNIQYF
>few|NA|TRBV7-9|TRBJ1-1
TGTGCCAGCACCTTTCCTAGGGGTGACACTGAAGCTTTCTTT
CASTFPRGDTEAFF
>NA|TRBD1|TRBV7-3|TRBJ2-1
TGTGCCAGCAGCTCCCGGGACAGGGACTACAATGAGCAGTTCTTC
CASSSRDRDYNEQFF
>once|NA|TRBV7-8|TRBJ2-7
TGTGCCAGCAGACCCGATCTGAGGACAGTGAACGAGCAGTACTTC
CASRPDLRTVNEQYF
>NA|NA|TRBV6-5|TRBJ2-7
TGTGCCAGCCACGGCAGGGGGGCCTCCTACGAGCAGTACTTC
CASHGRGASYEQYF
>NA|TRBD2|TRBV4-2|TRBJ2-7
TGTGCCACCGGGAGGGTGGCACAGGAGAACGAGCAGTACTTC
CATGRVAQENEQYF
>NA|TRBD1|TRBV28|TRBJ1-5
TGTGCCAGCAGTATACAGGGGACGCCCAATCAGCCCCAGCATTTT
CASSIQGTPNQPQHF
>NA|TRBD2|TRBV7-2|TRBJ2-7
TGTGCCAGCTGGGGGACTAGCGAAACCGGGAGCTACGAGCAGTACTTC
CASWGTSETGSYEQYF
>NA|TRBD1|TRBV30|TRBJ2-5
TGTGCCTGGAGTGTTACAGGGGTTGAGACCCAGTACTTC
CAWSVTGVETQYF
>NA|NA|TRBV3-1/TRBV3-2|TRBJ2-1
TGTGCCAGCAGCCAGGAGACAGTGAGTGCCTACAATGAGCAGTTCTTC
CASSQETVSAYNEQFF
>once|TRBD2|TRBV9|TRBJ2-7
TGTGCCAGCAGTCGAACCGGGACTAGCGGGAGGAATGAGCAGTACTTC
CASSRTGTSGRNEQYF
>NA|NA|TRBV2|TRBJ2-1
TGTGCCAGCAGTGAAGTGTCCAGCTACAATGAGCAGTTCTTC
CASSEVSSYNEQFF
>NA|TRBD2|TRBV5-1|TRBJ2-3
TGCGCCAGCAGCGTGACTAGCGGCACAGATACGCAGTATTTT
CASSVTSGTDTQYF
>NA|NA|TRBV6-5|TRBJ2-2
TGTGCCACCACCGGACTTTCCACCGGGGAGCTGTTTTTT
CATTGLSTGELFF
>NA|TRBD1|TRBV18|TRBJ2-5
TGTGCCAGCACACGCTGGACAGGCGCAGGGAGAGAGACCCAGTACTTC
CASTRWTGAGRETQYF
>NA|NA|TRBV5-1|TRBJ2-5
TGCGCCAGCAGCTTGGCGGCGGCGCAAGAGACCCAGTACTTC
CASSLAAAQETQYF
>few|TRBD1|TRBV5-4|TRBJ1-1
TGTGCCAGCAGCTTGGGGACAGGGCTTCGGACTGAAGCTTTCTTT
CASSLGTGLRTEAFF
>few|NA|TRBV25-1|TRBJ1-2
TGTGCCAGCAGTGACAACAGGGACAACACCTTC
CASSDNRDNTF
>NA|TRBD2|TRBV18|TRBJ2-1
TGTGCCAGCTCATCTAGCGGGACGGCCAATGAGCAGTTCTTC
CASSSSGTANEQFF
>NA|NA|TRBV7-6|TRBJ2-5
TGTGCCAGCAGCTTAGTCCCGAGGGGAGGAGAGACCCAGTACTTC
CASSLVPRGGETQYF
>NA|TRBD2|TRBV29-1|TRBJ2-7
TGCAGCGTGGATTCCGGACTAGCGGACTCCTACGAGCAGTACTTC
CSVDSGLADSYEQYF
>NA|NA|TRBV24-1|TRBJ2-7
TGTGCCACCGGGGGGGCAGGAACCTACGAGCAGTACTTC
CATGGAGTYEQYF
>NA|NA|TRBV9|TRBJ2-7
TGTGCCAGCAGCGTTTCAGCGGAGCCCTACGAGCAGTACTTC
CASSVSAEPYEQYF
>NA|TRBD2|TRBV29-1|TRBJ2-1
TGCAGCGTTTCAGCGGGAGTTACCAATGAGCAGTTCTTC
CSVSAGVTNEQFF
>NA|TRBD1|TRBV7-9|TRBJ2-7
TGTGCCAGCAGCTTAGTTCTAGGGGGCTTCTACGAGCAGTACTTC
CASSLVLGGFYEQYF
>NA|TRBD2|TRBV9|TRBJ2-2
TGTGCCAGCAGCCCCGCGGGAGGATGGCCCGGGGAGCTGTTTTTT
CASSPAGGWPGELFF
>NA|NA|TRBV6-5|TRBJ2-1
TGTGCCAGCATCCCCGGAGGCTACTACAATGAGCAGTTCTTC
CASIPGGYYNEQFF
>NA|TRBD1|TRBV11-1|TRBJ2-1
TGTGCCAGCAGCGCACAACAGGGGGCTTCTTACAATGAGCAGTTCTTC
CASSAQQGASYNEQFF
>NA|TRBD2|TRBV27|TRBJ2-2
TGTGCCAGCAGTTCCAGCGGGAGTGACACCGGGGAGCTGTTTTTT
CASSSSGSDTGELFF
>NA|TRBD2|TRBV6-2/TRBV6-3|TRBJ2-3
TGTGCCAGCAGTTACTACGGGAGGGGCACAGATACGCAGTATTTT
CASSYYGRGTDTQYF
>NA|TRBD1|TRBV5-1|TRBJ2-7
TGCGCCAGCAGCTTGGCCACGGCAGGGGGCGAGCAGTACTTC
CASSLATAGGEQYF
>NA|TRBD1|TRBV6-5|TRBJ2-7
TGTGCCAGCTCCGGGACAGGGACCCTCTACGAGCAGTACTTC
CASSGTGTLYEQYF
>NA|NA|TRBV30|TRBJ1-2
TGTGCCTGGAGGAAAGGGGTTGATGGCTACACCTTC
CAWRKGVDGYTF